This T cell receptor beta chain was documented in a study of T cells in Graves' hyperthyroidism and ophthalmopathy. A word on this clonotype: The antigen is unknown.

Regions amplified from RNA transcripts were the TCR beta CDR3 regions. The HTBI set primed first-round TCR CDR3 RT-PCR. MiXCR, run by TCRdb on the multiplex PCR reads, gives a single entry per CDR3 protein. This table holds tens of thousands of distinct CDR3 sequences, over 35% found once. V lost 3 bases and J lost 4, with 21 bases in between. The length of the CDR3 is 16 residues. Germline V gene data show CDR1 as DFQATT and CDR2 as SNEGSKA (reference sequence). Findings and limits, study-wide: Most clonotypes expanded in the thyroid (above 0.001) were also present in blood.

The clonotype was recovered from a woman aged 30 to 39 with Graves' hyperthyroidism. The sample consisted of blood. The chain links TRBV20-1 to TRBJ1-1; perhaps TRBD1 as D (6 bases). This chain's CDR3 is CSARAPVSGAGTEAFF. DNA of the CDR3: TGCAGTGCTAGGGCCCCCGTTTCGGGGGCAGGCACTGAAGCTTTCTTT.